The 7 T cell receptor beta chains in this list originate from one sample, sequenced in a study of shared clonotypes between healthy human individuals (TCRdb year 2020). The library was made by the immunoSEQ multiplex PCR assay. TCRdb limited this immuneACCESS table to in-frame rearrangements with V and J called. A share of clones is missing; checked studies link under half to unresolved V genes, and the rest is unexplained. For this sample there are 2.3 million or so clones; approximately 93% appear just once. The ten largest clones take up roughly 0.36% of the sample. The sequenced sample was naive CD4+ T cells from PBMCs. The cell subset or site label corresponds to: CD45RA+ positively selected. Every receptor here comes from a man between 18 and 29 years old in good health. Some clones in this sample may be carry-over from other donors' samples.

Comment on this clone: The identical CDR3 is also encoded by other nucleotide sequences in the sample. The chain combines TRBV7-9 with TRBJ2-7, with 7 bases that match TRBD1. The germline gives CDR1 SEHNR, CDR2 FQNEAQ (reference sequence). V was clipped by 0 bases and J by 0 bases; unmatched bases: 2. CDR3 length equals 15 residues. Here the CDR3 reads CASSLAGGTSYEQYF. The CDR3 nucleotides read TGTGCCAGCAGCTTAGCAGGGGGCACCTCCTACGAGCAGTACTTC.

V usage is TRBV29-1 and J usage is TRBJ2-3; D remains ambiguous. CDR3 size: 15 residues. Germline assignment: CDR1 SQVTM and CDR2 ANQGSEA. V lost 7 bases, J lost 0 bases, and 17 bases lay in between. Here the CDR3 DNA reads TGCAGCGCTCCTAAGATCGGGTATAGCACAGATACGCAGTATTTT. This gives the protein CSAPKIGYSTDTQYF.

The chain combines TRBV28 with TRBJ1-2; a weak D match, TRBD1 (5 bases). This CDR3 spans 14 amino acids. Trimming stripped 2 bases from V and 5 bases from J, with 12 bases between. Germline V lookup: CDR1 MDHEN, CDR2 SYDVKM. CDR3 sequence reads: CASSLVGALYGYTF. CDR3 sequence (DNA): TGTGCCAGCAGTTTAGTAGGGGCTCTATATGGCTACACCTTC.

CDR3 DNA: TGTGCCAGCAGCTTTAGATCCCCCGGGACAGGGAAGGATGGCTACACCTTC. Residues: CASSFRSPGTGKDGYTF. This chain uses TRBV11-1 with TRBJ1-2; 9 positions agree with TRBD1. In germline, CDR1 is SGHAT, CDR2 FQDESV (reference sequence). This CDR3 spans 17 amino acids. V lost 3 bases to trimming and J lost 6 bases; unmatched junction nucleotides: 14.

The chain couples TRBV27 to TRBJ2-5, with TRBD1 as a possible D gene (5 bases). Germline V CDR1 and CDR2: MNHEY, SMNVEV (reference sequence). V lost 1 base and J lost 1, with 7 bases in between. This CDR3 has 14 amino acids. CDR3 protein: CASSLLDSQETQYF. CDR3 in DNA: TGTGCCAGCAGTTTATTAGACAGCCAAGAGACCCAGTACTTC.

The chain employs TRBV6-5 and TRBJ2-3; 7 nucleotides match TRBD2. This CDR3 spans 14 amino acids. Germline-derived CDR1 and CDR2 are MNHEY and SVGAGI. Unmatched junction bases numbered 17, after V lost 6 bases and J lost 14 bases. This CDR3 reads CASSLTLGTGGAYF. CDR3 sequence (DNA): TGTGCCAGCAGCCTTACCCTTGGGACGGGAGGCGCGTATTTT.

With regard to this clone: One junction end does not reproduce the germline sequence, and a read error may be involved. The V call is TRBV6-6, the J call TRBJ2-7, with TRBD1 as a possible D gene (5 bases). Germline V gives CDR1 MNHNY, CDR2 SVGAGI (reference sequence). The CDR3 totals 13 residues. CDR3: CASSYRATAGGHF. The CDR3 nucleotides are TGTGCCAGCAGTTACCGTGCGACAGCCGGCGGACACTTC.